This T cell receptor (beta chain) came from a study of blood T cells in healthy people across ages. CDR3 length: 13 amino acids. CDR1 is MNHNY, CDR2 SVGAGI, per germline (reference sequence). Trimming took off 0 bases at V and 6 bases at J, with 6 bases between the two ends. Sample-barcoded 5' priming and a J-beta primer mix drove a second PCR of about 6 to 12 cycles. One entry per CDR3 protein, called by TCRdb with MiXCR from the 5' RACE reads. The table has about a million distinct CDR3 sequences, less than 45% seen once; the top ten hold roughly 13%. The sample holds many counts of this clonotype. The chain uses TRBV6-6 and TRBJ2-4; TRBD2 might be the D (5 bases). Specimen: blood. The source is a man aged 18 to 30 in good health. The CDR3 region is CASSYSRGNIQYF. In DNA, the CDR3 is TGTGCCAGCAGTTACTCCCGGGGAAACATTCAGTACTTC.